This TCR beta chain stems from a study of T cells in Graves' hyperthyroidism and ophthalmopathy. Researchers amplified the TCR beta CDR3 regions from RNA transcripts. Primed by the HTBI set, a first-round RT-PCR was run on the TCR CDR3. TCRdb re-derived calls from the multiplex PCR reads in MiXCR, one entry per CDR3 protein. The sample contains around 200,000 distinct CDR3 sequences, around 15% of which appear only once. CDR1 is SGHDN and CDR2 is FVKESK in the germline V gene. This CDR3 is built from 15 residues. V lost 4 bases and J 0 bases, leaving 7 bases between the germline ends. The sequencing sample was made of blood. The receptor's source is a woman in her forties or fifties with Graves' hyperthyroidism. The rearrangement joins TRBV14 to TRBJ2-6; D is undetermined. The CDR3 spells CASSPRSSGANVLTF. CDR3 nucleotides: TGTGCCAGCAGCCCCCGAAGCTCTGGGGCCAACGTCCTGACTTTC.